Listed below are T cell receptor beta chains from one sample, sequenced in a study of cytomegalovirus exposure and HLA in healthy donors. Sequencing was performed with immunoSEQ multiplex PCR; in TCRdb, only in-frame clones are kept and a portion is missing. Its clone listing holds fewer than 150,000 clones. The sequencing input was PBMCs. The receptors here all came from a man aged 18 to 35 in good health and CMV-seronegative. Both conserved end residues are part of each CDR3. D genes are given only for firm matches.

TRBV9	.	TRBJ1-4	CASSVRGGNEKLFF	TGTGCCAGCAGCGTACGGGGGGGAAATGAAAAACTGTTTTTT
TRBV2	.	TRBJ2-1	CASSELASSYNEQFF	TGTGCCAGCAGTGAACTTGCCAGCTCCTACAATGAGCAGTTCTTC
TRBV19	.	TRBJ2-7	CASSIKLYYEQYF	TGTGCCAGTAGTATAAAACTTTACTACGAGCAGTACTTC
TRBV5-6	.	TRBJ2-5	CASSLAGQHQETQYF	TGTGCCAGCAGCTTGGCCGGACAGCACCAAGAGACCCAGTACTTC
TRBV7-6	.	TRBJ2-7	CASSLGRVYEQYF	TGTGCCAGCAGCTTAGGCAGGGTGTACGAGCAGTACTTC
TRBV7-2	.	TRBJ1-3	CASSSAGTKGNTIYF	TGTGCCAGCAGCTCCGCCGGGACTAAGGGAAACACCATATATTTT
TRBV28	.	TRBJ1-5	CASSPSGAGSFSNQPQHF	TGTGCCAGCAGCCCTTCAGGGGCCGGATCTTTTAGCAATCAGCCCCAGCATTTT
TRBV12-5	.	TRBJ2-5	CASGVLETQYF	TGTGCTAGTGGCGTCCTTGAGACCCAGTACTTC
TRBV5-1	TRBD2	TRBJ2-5	CASSVGLAGGPGETQYF	TGCGCCAGCAGCGTTGGACTAGCGGGGGGGCCGGGCGAGACCCAGTACTTC
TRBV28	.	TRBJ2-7	CASSSQGWSYEQYF	TGTGCCAGCAGTTCCCAGGGCTGGTCCTACGAGCAGTACTTC
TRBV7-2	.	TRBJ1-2	CASSLDGNYGYTF	TGTGCCAGCAGCTTAGACGGTAACTATGGCTACACCTTC
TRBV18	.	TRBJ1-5	CASSAGSLDSNQPQHF	TGTGCCAGCTCAGCCGGGAGTTTGGATAGCAATCAGCCCCAGCATTTT
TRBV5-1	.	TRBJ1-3	CASSQGQNSGNTIYF	TGCGCCAGCAGCCAAGGACAGAACTCTGGAAACACCATATATTTT
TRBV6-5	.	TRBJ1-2	CASRFQTAYGYTF	TGTGCCAGCAGATTCCAGACAGCCTATGGCTACACCTTC
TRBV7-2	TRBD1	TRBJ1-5	CASSSTGGSQPQHF	TGTGCCAGCAGCTCAACAGGGGGCAGTCAGCCCCAGCATTTT
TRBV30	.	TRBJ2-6	CAWSRGQTSGANVLTF	TGTGCCTGGAGTAGAGGACAGACTTCTGGGGCCAACGTCCTGACTTTC
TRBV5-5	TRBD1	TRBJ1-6	CASSTTRDRSLIRALHF	TGTGCCAGCAGTACCACCCGGGACAGGTCCCTAATTAGGGCCCTCCACTTT
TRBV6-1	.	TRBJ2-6	CASSDGSRGGPLGANVLTF	TGTGCCAGCAGTGACGGTTCCAGGGGAGGGCCCCTTGGGGCCAACGTCCTGACTTTC
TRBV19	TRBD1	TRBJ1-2	CASSRDRGLGYGYTF	TGTGCCAGTAGTAGGGACAGGGGGCTCGGCTATGGCTACACCTTC
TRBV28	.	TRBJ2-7	CASSLGVGQYF	TGTGCCAGCAGCCTCGGGGTGGGGCAGTACTTC
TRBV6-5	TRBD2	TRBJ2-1	CASSLAGGPDREQFF	TGTGCCAGCAGCCTAGCGGGAGGACCGGACCGTGAGCAGTTCTTC
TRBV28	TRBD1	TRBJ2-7	CASSFLDRGPYF	TGTGCCAGCAGTTTCCTAGACAGGGGACCATATTTC
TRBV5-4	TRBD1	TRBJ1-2	CASTMTGILNYGYTF	TGTGCCAGCACGATGACAGGGATCCTCAACTATGGCTACACCTTC
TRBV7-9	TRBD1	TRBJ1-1	CASSPHLRQGEGEAFF	TGTGCCAGCAGCCCCCACCTCAGACAGGGTGAGGGAGAAGCTTTCTTT
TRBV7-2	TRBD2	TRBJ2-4	CASSPRIGAGGTKNIQYF	TGTGCCAGCAGCCCCCGGATCGGAGCGGGAGGAACCAAAAACATTCAGTACTTC
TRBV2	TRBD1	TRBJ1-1	CASRGDRGMNTEAFF	TGTGCCAGCAGGGGGGACAGGGGGATGAACACTGAAGCTTTCTTT
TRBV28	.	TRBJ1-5	CASSPPYQPQHF	TGTGCCAGCAGTCCCCCTTATCAGCCCCAGCATTTT
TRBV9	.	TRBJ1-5	CASSVDGGDSNQPQHF	TGTGCCAGCAGCGTAGATGGCGGGGATAGCAATCAGCCCCAGCATTTT
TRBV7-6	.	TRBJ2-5	CASSLGVGRQETQYF	TGTGCCAGCAGCTTAGGGGTAGGGAGGCAAGAGACCCAGTACTTC
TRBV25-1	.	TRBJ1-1	CASSEFGRFSPMNTEAFF	TGTGCCAGCAGTGAATTCGGTAGATTTTCCCCCATGAACACTGAAGCTTTCTTT
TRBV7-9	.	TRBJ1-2	CASSLGGSNYGYTF	TGTGCCAGCAGCTTAGGGGGCTCAAACTATGGCTACACCTTC
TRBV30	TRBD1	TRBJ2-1	CARSVWGQGGYNEQFF	TGTGCCCGGAGTGTTTGGGGACAGGGTGGCTACAATGAGCAGTTCTTC
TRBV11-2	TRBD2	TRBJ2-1	CASSLQRGFYNEQFF	TGTGCCAGCAGCTTGCAGCGGGGATTCTACAATGAGCAGTTCTTC
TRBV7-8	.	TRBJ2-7	CASGGGAYEQYF	TGTGCCAGCGGGGGGGGCGCTTACGAGCAGTACTTC
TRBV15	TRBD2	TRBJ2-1	CATSRETGTSSSEQFF	TGTGCCACCAGCAGAGAGACCGGGACTAGCTCGAGTGAGCAGTTCTTC
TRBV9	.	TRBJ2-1	CASSPRPGLDEQFF	TGTGCCAGCAGCCCCCGGCCCGGGTTGGATGAGCAGTTCTTC
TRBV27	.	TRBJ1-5	CASSPRQILYRNQPQHF	TGTGCCAGCAGCCCACGACAGATTTTATATCGTAATCAGCCCCAGCATTTT
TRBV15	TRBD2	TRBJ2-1	CATSRDLAGGPKDDEQFF	TGTGCCACCAGCAGAGACCTAGCGGGAGGGCCTAAGGACGATGAGCAGTTCTTC
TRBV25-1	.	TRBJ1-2	CASSEYRGSGVDYGYTF	TGTGCCAGCAGTGAATATAGAGGCTCCGGAGTCGACTATGGCTACACCTTC
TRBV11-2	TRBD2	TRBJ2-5	CASSLDLTAGKRYF	TGTGCCAGCAGCTTAGATCTAACAGCGGGAAAGAGGTACTTC
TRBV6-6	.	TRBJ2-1	CASNADGYNEQFF	TGTGCCAGCAACGCAGACGGGTACAATGAGCAGTTCTTC
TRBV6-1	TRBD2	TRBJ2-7	CASTPGRGYLDEQYF	TGTGCCAGCACCCCGGGGCGGGGGTACCTAGACGAGCAGTACTTC
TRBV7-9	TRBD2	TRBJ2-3	CASSSPSSGTTDTQYF	TGTGCCAGCAGCTCTCCTTCTAGCGGGACCACAGATACGCAGTATTTT
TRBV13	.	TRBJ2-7	CASSLGQGGAEQYF	TGTGCCAGCAGCTTAGGTCAGGGAGGAGCCGAGCAGTACTTC
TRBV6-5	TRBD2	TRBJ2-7	CASQGTSGSDEQYF	TGTGCCAGCCAAGGGACTAGCGGGAGTGACGAGCAGTACTTC